A single sample gave rise to the 10 T cell receptor beta chains below, sequenced in a study of cytomegalovirus exposure and HLA in healthy donors. This PCR relied on a set of 60 Vbeta primers and 13 Jbeta primers. The assay was immunoSEQ multiplex PCR, and TCRdb's table has in-frame clones only and misses some. The sample yields 120,000 or so clones, 75% to 85% seen once. The sample was PBMCs. These receptors were obtained from a man aged 25 to 45 in good health and CMV-seropositive.

This clone was observed once. The chain joins TRBV9 to TRBJ2-5, with TRBD2 matching 8 bases. The DNA end lines up better with TRBJ2-7; the J call may be wrong. Germline assignment: CDR1 SGDLS and CDR2 YYNGEE. The CDR3 runs 14 residues. In nucleotides, the CDR3 is TGTGCCAGCAGCAAGCGGGGGACTATATTCGAGCAGTACTTC. Amino acids: CASSKRGTIFEQYF.

This clone showed up just a few times. This chain links TRBV18 with TRBJ1-1; D is perhaps TRBD1 (6 bases). The V end was cut by 7 bases, the J end by 1 base, with 10 bases between. This CDR3 is built from 13 residues. Germline lookup yields CDR1 KGHSH and CDR2 LQKENI. The CDR3 sequence is CASCRTANTEAFF. DNA for the CDR3: TGTGCCAGCTGCAGGACAGCGAACACTGAAGCTTTCTTT.

The rearrangement joins TRBV25-1 to TRBJ2-2; D might be TRBD1 (5 bases). Trimming left V 7 bases short and J 6 bases short, with 9 bases between. The CDR3 contains 12 residues. Germline CDR1 reads MGHDK; CDR2 reads SYGVNS. This chain's CDR3 is CASKGAAGELFF. The CDR3 coding sequence is TGTGCCAGCAAAGGGGCCGCCGGGGAGCTGTTTTTT.

V and J are TRBV20-1 and TRBJ1-2; D unresolved. The CDR3 extends over 11 amino acids. V was clipped by 0 bases and J by 5 bases, with 4 bases between them. CDR1 and CDR2 (germline): DFQATT, SNEGSKA (reference sequence). The CDR3 reads CSARERYGYTF. The CDR3, as DNA: TGCAGTGCTAGAGAGAGATATGGCTACACCTTC.

The CDR3 coding sequence is TGCGCCAGCAGCCTGGTCCAGGGGGCCCGCGAAAAACTGTTTTTT. Translating it yields CASSLVQGAREKLFF. The chain is built from TRBV4-1 and TRBJ1-4; 8 bases agree with TRBD1. The CDR3 is 15 amino acids. V dropped 4 bases and J dropped 8; count of bases not matched to a gene: 9. The germline CDR1 and CDR2 sequences are MGHRA and YSYEKL.

The genes are TRBV25-1 and TRBJ1-1; D perhaps matches TRBD1 (6 bases). The CDR3 is 13 amino acids. V lost 3 bases to trimming and J lost 4 bases, with 9 bases between them. Germline V gene sequence: CDR1 MGHDK, CDR2 SYGVNS. The CDR3 DNA follows: TGTGCCAGCAGTGATGGGGGCTTCACTGAAGCTTTCTTT. Its protein is CASSDGGFTEAFF.

V and J are TRBV2 and TRBJ1-2, with TRBD1 as a possible D gene (5 bases). The CDR3 runs to 13 residues. CDR1 and CDR2 (germline): SNHLY, FYNNEI. V lost 7 bases and J 0 bases, leaving 9 bases between the germline ends. The CDR3 here is CASNGRANYGYTF. The DNA for the CDR3 is TGTGCCAGCAATGGCAGGGCTAACTATGGCTACACCTTC. Complete variable domain (other parts from reference TRBV2 and TRBJ1-2): EPEVTQTPSHQVTQMGQEVILRCVPISNHLYFYWYRQILGQKVEFLVSFYNNEISEKSEIFDDQFSVERPDGSNFTLKIRSTKLEDSAMYFCASNGRANYGYTFGSGTRLTVV.

This clone was detected only once. The V and J genes are TRBV7-2 and TRBJ1-5, with D perhaps TRBD1 (5 bases). This CDR3 contains 15 residues. The germline V and J ends were trimmed by 6 bases and 2 bases, with 14 bases remaining between them. CDR1 and CDR2 (germline): SGHTA, FQGNSA. As DNA, the CDR3 is TGTGCCAGCAGTACAGTTTCGGGGGGCAATCAGCCCCAGCATTTT. This sequence encodes CASSTVSGGNQPQHF.

The chain combines TRBV5-1 with TRBJ2-3; 12 bases fit TRBD1. V dropped 4 bases and J dropped 4; count of bases not matched to a gene: 4. The CDR3 has 15 residues. CDR1 is SGHRS and CDR2 is YFSETQ in the germline V gene. The CDR3 protein is CASSPGTGGPDTQYF. CDR3 coding DNA: TGCGCCAGCAGCCCCGGGACAGGGGGCCCAGATACGCAGTATTTT.

The chain employs TRBV5-1 and TRBJ1-2, with D possibly TRBD1 on 6 matching bases. V lost 2 bases and J 10 bases, leaving 18 bases between the germline ends. The CDR3 spans 14 residues. The germline V gene has CDR1 SGHRS and CDR2 YFSETQ. The CDR3 here is CASSFRTRGDTYTF. CDR3 sequence (DNA): TGCGCCAGCAGCTTCCGAACCAGGGGTGATACCTACACCTTC.